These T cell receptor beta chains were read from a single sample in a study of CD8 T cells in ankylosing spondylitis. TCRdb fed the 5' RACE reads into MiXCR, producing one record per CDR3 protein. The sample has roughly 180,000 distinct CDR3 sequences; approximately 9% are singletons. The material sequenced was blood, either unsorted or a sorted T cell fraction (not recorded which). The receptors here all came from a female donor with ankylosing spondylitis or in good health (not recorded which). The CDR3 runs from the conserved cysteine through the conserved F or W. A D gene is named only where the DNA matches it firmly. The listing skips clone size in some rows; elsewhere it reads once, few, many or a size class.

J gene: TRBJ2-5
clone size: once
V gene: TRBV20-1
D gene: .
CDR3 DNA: TGCAGTGAACAGGGACTTGACCTATTTCAAGAGACCCAGTACTTC
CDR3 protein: CSEQGLDLFQETQYF

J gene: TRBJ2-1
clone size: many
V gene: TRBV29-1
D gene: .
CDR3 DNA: TGCAGCGTTGAAGGCAGATACAATGAGCAGTTCTTC
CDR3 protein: CSVEGRYNEQFF

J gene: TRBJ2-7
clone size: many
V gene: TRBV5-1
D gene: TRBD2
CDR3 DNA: TGCGCCAGCAGCGACACCGGGACTAGCGGGGCCGAGCAGTACTTC
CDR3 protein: CASSDTGTSGAEQYF

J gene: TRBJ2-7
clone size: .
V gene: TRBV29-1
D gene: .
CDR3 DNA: TGCAGCGCCGGAGAAACCTACGAGCAGTACTTC
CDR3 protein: CSAGETYEQYF

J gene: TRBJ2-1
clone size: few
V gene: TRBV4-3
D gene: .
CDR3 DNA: TGCGCCAGCAGCCAAGAATGGGGACGCTCCCCAATTTTGCAGTTCTTC
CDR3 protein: CASSQEWGRSPILQFF

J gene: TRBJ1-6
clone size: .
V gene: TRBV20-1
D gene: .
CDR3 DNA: TGCAGTGCCGGCGACGGGAGCTCCTATAATTCACCCCTCCACTTT
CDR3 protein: CSAGDGSSYNSPLHF

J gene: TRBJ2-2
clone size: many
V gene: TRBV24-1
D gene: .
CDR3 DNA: TGTGCCACCAGTGATCCGGGACAAACGAACACCGGGGAGCTGTTTTTT
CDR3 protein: CATSDPGQTNTGELFF

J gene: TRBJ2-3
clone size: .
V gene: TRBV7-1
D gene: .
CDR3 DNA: TGTGCCAGCAGCTACAGACTCTCAGATACGCAGTTTTTT
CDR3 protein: CASSYRLSDTQFF

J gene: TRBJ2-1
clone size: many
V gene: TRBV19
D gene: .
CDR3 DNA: TGTGCCAGTACGGGGCCAGGGAATGAGCAGTTCTTC
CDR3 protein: CASTGPGNEQFF

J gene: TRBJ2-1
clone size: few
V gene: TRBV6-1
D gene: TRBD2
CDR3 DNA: TGTGCCAGCAGGACTAGCGGGAGGCCCTACAATGAGCAGTTCTTC
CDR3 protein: CASRTSGRPYNEQFF

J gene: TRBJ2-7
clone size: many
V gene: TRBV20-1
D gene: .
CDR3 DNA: TGCAGTGCTAGAGATCAGGACAGCTACGAGCAGTACTTC
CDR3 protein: CSARDQDSYEQYF

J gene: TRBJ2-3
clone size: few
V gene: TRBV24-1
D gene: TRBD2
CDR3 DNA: TGTGCCACCAGTGATTCTAAGACTAGCGGGGGTACTAGCACAGATACGCAGTATTTT
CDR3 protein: CATSDSKTSGGTSTDTQYF

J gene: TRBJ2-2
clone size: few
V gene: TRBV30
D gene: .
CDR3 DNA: TGTGCCTGGAGTGTATCTGGGACCGGGGAGCTGTTTTTT
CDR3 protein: CAWSVSGTGELFF

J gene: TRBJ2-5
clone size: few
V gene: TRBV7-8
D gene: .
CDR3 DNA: TGTGCCAGCATCGCGCCGGGAGACGAGGAGACCCAGTACTTC
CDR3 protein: CASIAPGDEETQYF

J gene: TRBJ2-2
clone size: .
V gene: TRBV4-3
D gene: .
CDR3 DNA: TGCGCCAGCAGCCAGGACCGCCACGGGGACACCGGGGAGCTGTTTTTT
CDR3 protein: CASSQDRHGDTGELFF

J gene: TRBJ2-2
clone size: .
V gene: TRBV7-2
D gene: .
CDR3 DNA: TGTGCCAGCAGAGTAGGACTAAACGGGGAGCTGTTTTTT
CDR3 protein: CASRVGLNGELFF

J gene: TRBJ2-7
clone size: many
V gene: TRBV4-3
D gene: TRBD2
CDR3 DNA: TGCGCCAGCAGCCTGGGACTACCCTACGAGCAGTACTTC
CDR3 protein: CASSLGLPYEQYF

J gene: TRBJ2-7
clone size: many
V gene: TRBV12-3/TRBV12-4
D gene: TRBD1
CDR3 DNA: TGTGCCAGCAGTTTTACAGGGGGCATGCCCATCTACGAGCAGTACTTC
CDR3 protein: CASSFTGGMPIYEQYF

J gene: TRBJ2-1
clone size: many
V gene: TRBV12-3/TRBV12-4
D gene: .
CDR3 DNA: TGTGCCAGCAGTTCCGAGCCCTCCAGAAGCGCCAATGAGCAGTTCTTC
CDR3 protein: CASSSEPSRSANEQFF

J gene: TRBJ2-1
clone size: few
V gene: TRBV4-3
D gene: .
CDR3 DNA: TGCGCCAGCAGTCAGATGAGGGGGAGCGCCTACAATGAGCAGTTCTTC
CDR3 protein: CASSQMRGSAYNEQFF

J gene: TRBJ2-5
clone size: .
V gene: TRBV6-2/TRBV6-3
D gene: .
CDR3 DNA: TGTGCCAGCGGAGCAGGGGGGGGTCCCCAAGAGACCCAGTACTTC
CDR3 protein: CASGAGGGPQETQYF

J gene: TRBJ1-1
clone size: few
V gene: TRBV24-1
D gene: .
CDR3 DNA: TGTGCCACCAGTGGTCCGGGACCCCGGAACACTGAAGCTTTCTTT
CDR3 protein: CATSGPGPRNTEAFF

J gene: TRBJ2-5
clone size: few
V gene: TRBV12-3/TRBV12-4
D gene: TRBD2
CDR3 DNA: TGTGCCAGCAGGCCCCGGGGAGGGTCGGAAAAGACCCAGTACTTC
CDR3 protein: CASRPRGGSEKTQYF

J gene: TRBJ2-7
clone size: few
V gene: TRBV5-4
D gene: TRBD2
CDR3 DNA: TGTGCCAGCAGCTTCAGCGGGACCCACGAGCAGTACTTC
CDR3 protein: CASSFSGTHEQYF

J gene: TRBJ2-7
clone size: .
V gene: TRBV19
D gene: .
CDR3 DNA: TGTGCCAGTAGTATTGGACAGTCCCTAGCCTACGAGCAGTACTTC
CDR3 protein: CASSIGQSLAYEQYF

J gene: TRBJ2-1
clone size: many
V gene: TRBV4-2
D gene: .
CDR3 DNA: TGTGCCAGCAGCCAAGCTAGAGGGCTGAATGAGCAGTTCTTC
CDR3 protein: CASSQARGLNEQFF

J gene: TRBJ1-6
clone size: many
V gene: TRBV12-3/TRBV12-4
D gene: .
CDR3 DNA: TGTGCCAGCACCGGCGGGGGTTCACCCCTCCACTTT
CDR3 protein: CASTGGGSPLHF